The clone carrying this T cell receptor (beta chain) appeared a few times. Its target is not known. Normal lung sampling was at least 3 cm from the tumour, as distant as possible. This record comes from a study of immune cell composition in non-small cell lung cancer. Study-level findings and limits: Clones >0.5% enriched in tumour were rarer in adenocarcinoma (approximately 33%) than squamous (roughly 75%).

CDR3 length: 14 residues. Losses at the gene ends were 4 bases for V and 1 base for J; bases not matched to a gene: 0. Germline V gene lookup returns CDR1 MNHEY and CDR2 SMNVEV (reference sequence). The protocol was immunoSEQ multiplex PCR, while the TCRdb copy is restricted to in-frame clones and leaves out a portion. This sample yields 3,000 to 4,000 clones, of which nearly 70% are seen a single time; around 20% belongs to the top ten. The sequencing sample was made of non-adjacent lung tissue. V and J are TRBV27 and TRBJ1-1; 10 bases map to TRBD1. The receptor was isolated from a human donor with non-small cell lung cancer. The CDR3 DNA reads TGTGCCAGCAGTTGGGACAGGGGGAACACTGAAGCTTTCTTT. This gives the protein CASSWDRGNTEAFF.